The 26 T cell receptor beta chains below were found in one sample sequenced in a study of blood T cell repertoires in COVID-19. Here immunoSEQ multiplex PCR was the method, and the copy in TCRdb shows in-frame clones only, minus some. The data contain about 180,000 clones, about 90% of them singletons. Source material: PBMCs or T cells enriched from blood (not recorded which). The receptor set was obtained from a woman aged 18-29 years who had recovered from COVID-19.

The genes are TRBV28 and TRBJ2-7; the D gene is possibly TRBD2 (5 bases). V shed 2 bases and J shed 0 bases, with 11 bases lying between them. CDR3 size: 15 residues. The germline V gene encodes CDR1 MDHEN and CDR2 SYDVKM. This chain's CDR3 is CASSLRTGNSYEQYF. As DNA, the CDR3 is TGTGCCAGCAGTTTACGGACGGGGAACTCCTACGAGCAGTACTTC.

The V gene is TRBV18, the J gene TRBJ1-5; possible D gene TRBD1, 5 bases. In germline, CDR1 is KGHSH, CDR2 LQKENI. With 3 bases removed from V and 0 bases from J, the gap between germline ends came to 12 bases. The CDR3 sequence is 16 residues long. The CDR3 DNA follows: TGTGCCAGCTCACCGCAGGGTCCCTATAGCAATCAGCCCCAGCATTTT. Amino acids: CASSPQGPYSNQPQHF.

The chain combines TRBV14 with TRBJ2-7, with D perhaps matching TRBD1 (5 bases). The CDR3 has 12 residues. CDR1 and CDR2 (germline): SGHDN, FVKESK. Trimming took off 4 bases at V and 4 bases at J, with 8 bases between the two ends. The CDR3 nucleotides are TGTGCCAGCAGCCGAACAGGATACGAGCAGTACTTC. Translated, it gives CASSRTGYEQYF.

CDR3 protein: CASSASRQERYGYTF. The CDR3 DNA reads as TGCGCCAGCAGCGCTTCGAGACAGGAGCGCTATGGCTACACCTTC. J is TRBJ1-2 and V is TRBV5-1, with TRBD1 as a possible D gene (6 bases). The germline V and J ends were trimmed by 4 bases and 4 bases, with 17 bases remaining between them. CDR1 is SGHRS, CDR2 YFSETQ, per germline. CDR3 length equals 15 residues.

This sequence joins TRBV11-2 and TRBJ1-1; the D gene is possibly TRBD1 (5 bases). Trimming removed 1 base at V and 3 bases at J, with 9 bases between. CDR1 is SGHAT and CDR2 is FQNNGV in the germline V gene. CDR3 length: 14 residues. The CDR3 nucleotides are TGTGCCAGCAGCTTAGGTGGGGGGGACACTGAAGCTTTCTTT. It codes for CASSLGGGDTEAFF.

This clone was observed a single time. CDR3 in amino acids: CASTSGAQPQHF. DNA of the CDR3: TGTGCCAGTACGTCAGGGGCTCAGCCCCAGCATTTT. V usage is TRBV19 and J usage is TRBJ1-5, with D perhaps TRBD1 (6 bases). V shed 7 bases and J shed 6 bases, with 10 bases lying between them. The CDR3 consists of 12 residues. Germline V CDR1 and CDR2: LNHDA, SQIVND (reference sequence).

This clone was seen just once. The J gene is TRBJ2-1, the V gene TRBV4-1; 8 bases match TRBD1. This CDR3 has 18 residues. V was clipped by 4 bases and J by 7 bases; unmatched bases: 18. Germline assignment: CDR1 MGHRA and CDR2 YSYEKL. Written as DNA, the CDR3 is TGCGCCAGCAGCCGAAACTTAGCGCCGGGACAGGAAGGGAATGAGCAGTTCTTC. It specifies CASSRNLAPGQEGNEQFF.

The chain joins TRBV12-3 or TRBV12-4 to TRBJ2-1, with unresolved D. Trimming pared 3 bases from V and 9 bases from J, leaving 9 bases between. This CDR3 is 12 amino acids long. The chain's CDR3 is CASSFSFLEQFF. The DNA of the CDR3 is TGTGCCAGCAGTTTTTCCTTCCTTGAGCAGTTCTTC.

The J gene is TRBJ2-5, the V gene TRBV28, with D possibly matching TRBD2 (6 bases). The CDR3 consists of 11 residues. CDR1 is MDHEN and CDR2 is SYDVKM in the germline V gene. The ends were cut back, 10 bases at V and 1 base at J, with 7 bases in the middle. CDR3 DNA sequence: TGTGCCATAGCGGCCCAAGAGACCCAGTACTTC. This gives the protein CAIAAQETQYF.

This clone showed up just once. This sequence joins TRBV28 and TRBJ2-1; D is uncertain. From germline, CDR1 is MDHEN and CDR2 SYDVKM. This CDR3 has 17 amino acids. V gave up 9 bases and J gave up 0 bases, with 21 bases separating them. CDR3 sequence reads: CARHLVGKSISYNEQFF. The CDR3 nucleotides are TGTGCCAGACACCTAGTCGGAAAGTCAATCTCCTACAATGAGCAGTTCTTC. The full variable domain, completed using reference TRBV28 and TRBJ2-1, is DVKVTQSSRYLVKRTGEKVFLECVQDMDHENMFWYRQDPGLGLRLIYFSYDVKMKEKGDIPEGYSVSREKKERFSLILESASTNQTSMYLCARHLVGKSISYNEQFFGPGTRLTVL.

The chain carries TRBV7-2 and TRBJ2-3; a weak D match, TRBD1 (6 bases). The length of the CDR3 is 15 residues. Germline CDR1 reads SGHTA; CDR2 reads FQGNSA. V lost 3 bases and J 3 bases, leaving 13 bases between the germline ends. CDR3 coding DNA: TGTGCCAGCAGCTTTGGGGGCCTTGGAACAGATACGCAGTATTTT. It encodes CASSFGGLGTDTQYF.

V and J are TRBV11-2 and TRBJ2-1, with D possibly matching TRBD2 (6 bases). This CDR3 has 17 residues. Trimming removed 0 bases from V and 8 bases from J, with 20 bases in between. Germline V CDR1 and CDR2: SGHAT, FQNNGV. The CDR3 is CASSLDWRRDSRDEQFF. The CDR3 coding sequence is TGTGCCAGCAGCTTAGATTGGAGGCGGGATTCGAGGGATGAGCAGTTCTTC.

The chain uses TRBV29-1 and TRBJ1-1; D not resolved. Trimming left V 7 bases short and J 4 bases short, with 10 bases between. Germline V CDR1 and CDR2: SQVTM, ANQGSEA. This CDR3 spans 11 amino acids. DNA for the CDR3: TGCAGCGGGCGACGGGGCACTGAAGCTTTCTTT. Its protein product is CSGRRGTEAFF.

This chain links TRBV7-9 with TRBJ1-3; D is unresolved. This CDR3 comprises 15 residues. CDR1 is SEHNR, CDR2 FQNEAQ, per germline (reference sequence). The V end lost 6 bases, the J end lost 0 bases, and 12 bases lay between the germline ends. As DNA, the CDR3 is TGTGCCAGCAGAAGCGCGGCATCCTCTGGAAACACCATATATTTT. Protein product: CASRSAASSGNTIYF.

The chain joins TRBV9 to TRBJ2-2; tentative D call: TRBD1 (6 bases). Germline V gene data show CDR1 as SGDLS and CDR2 as YYNGEE. This CDR3 region has 17 residues. The V end lost 0 bases, the J end lost 4 bases, and 16 bases lay between the germline ends. The CDR3 DNA reads TGTGCCAGCAGCGTAGCAGCAGGGGCCATGGGCACCGGGGAGCTGTTTTTT. Its protein is CASSVAAGAMGTGELFF.

V gene TRBV9 combines with J gene TRBJ2-2; possible D gene TRBD2, 6 bases. The CDR3 loop spans 17 amino acids. Between the trimmed V and J ends, which lost 4 bases and 2 bases, there was a span of 18 bases. Germline values: CDR1 SGDLS, CDR2 YYNGEE. The CDR3 loop reads CASSPRVIGGNTGELFF. For the CDR3, the DNA is TGTGCCAGCAGCCCCAGGGTGATCGGGGGTAACACCGGGGAGCTGTTTTTT.

V gene TRBV29-1 combines with J gene TRBJ2-2; D perhaps matches TRBD1 (7 bases). The length of the CDR3 is 15 residues. Germline-derived CDR1 and CDR2 are SQVTM and ANQGSEA. With 0 bases removed from V and 9 bases from J, the gap between germline ends came to 17 bases. The CDR3 DNA reads TGCAGCGTTGAAGATAGACAGGGACTCTCGAGGGAGCTGTTTTTT. Translated: CSVEDRQGLSRELFF.

The rearrangement links TRBV19 to TRBJ1-6, with TRBD1 matching 7 bases. Germline V CDR1 and CDR2: LNHDA, SQIVND (reference sequence). The CDR3 is 14 amino acids. J lost 11 bases, V lost 3 bases, and 7 bases had no gene match. CDR3 coding DNA: TGTGCCAGTAGTATCGGCAGGGGGTCGACACCCCTCCACTTT. This sequence encodes CASSIGRGSTPLHF.

The chain uses TRBV5-8 and TRBJ2-1; 8 nucleotides line up with TRBD1. Germline loops: CDR1 SGHTS, CDR2 YDEGEE. The CDR3 loop spans 17 amino acids. The ends lost 0 bases at V and 7 bases at J; junction bases unmatched: 12. In nucleotides, the CDR3 is TGTGCCAGCAGCTTGGCCTTATTCGGGACAGGTCGTAATGAGCAGTTCTTC. Its translation is CASSLALFGTGRNEQFF.

In this sample, this clone turned up once. The chain employs TRBV18 and TRBJ2-4, with D possibly matching TRBD2 (6 bases). V lost 2 bases and J 5 bases, leaving 16 bases between the germline ends. Per germline, CDR1 KGHSH and CDR2 LQKENI. CDR3 size: 16 residues. CDR3 coding DNA: TGTGCCAGCTCACCAAGGGAGGCCCTTGGAGAAAACATTCAGTACTTC. As protein: CASSPREALGENIQYF.

The CDR3 DNA reads as TGTGCCAGCAGTTGGGACAGCGCGTTGAGCTACACCTTC. Translating gives CASSWDSALSYTF. J is TRBJ1-2 and V is TRBV6-2 or TRBV6-3; TRBD1 aligns across 7 bases. The CDR3 is 13 residues long. Germline trimming cut 4 bases from V and 9 bases from J; bases unmatched to any gene: 8. The germline V gene has CDR1 MNHEY and CDR2 SVGEGT.

The rearrangement links TRBV2 to TRBJ1-4; no clear D gene. The CDR3 has 18 amino acids. With 7 bases removed from V and 0 bases from J, the gap between germline ends came to 21 bases. Germline CDR1 SNHLY, CDR2 FYNNEI. Here the CDR3 reads CASNSPLGGRTTNEKLFF. The CDR3 bases are TGTGCCAGCAACTCGCCCCTGGGAGGACGGACAACTAATGAAAAACTGTTTTTT.

The chain couples TRBV3-1 (or the pseudogene TRBV3-2) to TRBJ1-1; a weak D match, TRBD1 (5 bases). The CDR3 spans 14 residues. The V and J ends lost 2 bases and 2 bases respectively, with 9 bases between them. CDR1 is LGHDT, CDR2 YNNKEL, per germline (reference sequence). CDR3 region: CASSQRRDNTEAFF. DNA of the CDR3: TGTGCCAGCAGCCAAAGGCGGGACAACACTGAAGCTTTCTTT.

The V and J genes are TRBV5-1 and TRBJ2-7, with D possibly matching TRBD2 (5 bases). Between the trimmed V and J ends, which lost 4 bases and 0 bases, there was a span of 14 bases. The CDR3 totals 15 residues. CDR1 SGHRS and CDR2 YFSETQ come from the germline V gene. As DNA, the CDR3 is TGCGCCAGCAGCAACGAGGACGGGGTCTCCTACGAGCAGTACTTC. Its protein product is CASSNEDGVSYEQYF.

The table lists this clone with a count of one. The CDR3 here is CASGGLAGISYEQYF. The CDR3 DNA is TGTGCCTCCGGAGGACTAGCGGGGATCTCCTACGAGCAGTACTTC. The chain recombines TRBV30 with TRBJ2-7, with 12 bases fitting TRBD2. The trim removed 7 bases at V and 0 bases at J, leaving 7 bases unmatched. CDR1 and CDR2 from the germline V gene are GTSNPN and SVGIG (reference sequence). The CDR3 spans 15 residues.

The genes are TRBV27 and TRBJ1-6; 11 bases agree with TRBD1. Germline V CDR1 and CDR2: MNHEY, SMNVEV (reference sequence). The CDR3 loop spans 16 amino acids. Losses at the gene ends were 6 bases for V and 7 bases for J; bases not matched to a gene: 8. CDR3 region: CASSLTWDRGNSPLHF. Here the CDR3 DNA reads TGTGCCAGCAGCCTGACGTGGGACAGGGGGAATTCACCCCTCCACTTT.